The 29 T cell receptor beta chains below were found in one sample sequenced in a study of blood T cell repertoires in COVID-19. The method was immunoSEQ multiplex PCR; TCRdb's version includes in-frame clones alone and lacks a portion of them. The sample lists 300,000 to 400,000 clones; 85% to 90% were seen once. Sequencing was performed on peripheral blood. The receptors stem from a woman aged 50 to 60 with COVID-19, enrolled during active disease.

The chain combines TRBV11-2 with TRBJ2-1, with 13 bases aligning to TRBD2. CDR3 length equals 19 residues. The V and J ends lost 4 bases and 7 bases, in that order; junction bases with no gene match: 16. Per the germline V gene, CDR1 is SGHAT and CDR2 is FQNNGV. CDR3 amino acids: CASSSLRTSGSRGLNEQFF. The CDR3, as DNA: TGTGCCAGCAGCTCTCTCCGGACTAGCGGGAGTCGGGGGTTGAATGAGCAGTTCTTC.

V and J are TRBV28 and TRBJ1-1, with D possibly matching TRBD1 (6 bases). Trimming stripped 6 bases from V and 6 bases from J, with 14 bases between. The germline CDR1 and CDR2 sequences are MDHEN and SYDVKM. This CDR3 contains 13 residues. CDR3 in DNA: TGTGCCAGCAGCCCTTGGACAGCCTCTGAAGCTTTCTTT. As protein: CASSPWTASEAFF.

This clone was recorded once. Here the CDR3 reads CSVGQGVINEQFF. CDR3 bases: TGCAGCGTTGGACAGGGGGTAATCAATGAGCAGTTCTTC. V and J are TRBV29-1 and TRBJ2-1, with TRBD1 identical over 9 bases. From germline, CDR1 is SQVTM and CDR2 ANQGSEA. The CDR3 is made up of 13 amino acids. V shed 4 bases and J 6 bases; nucleotides not matched to a gene: 4.

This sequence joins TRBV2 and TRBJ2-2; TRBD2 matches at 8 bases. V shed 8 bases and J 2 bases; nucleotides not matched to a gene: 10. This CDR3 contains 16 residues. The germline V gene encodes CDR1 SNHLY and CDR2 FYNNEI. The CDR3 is CASGRRTSRNTGELFF. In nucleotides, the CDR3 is TGTGCCAGCGGTCGGAGGACTAGCCGAAACACCGGGGAGCTGTTTTTT.

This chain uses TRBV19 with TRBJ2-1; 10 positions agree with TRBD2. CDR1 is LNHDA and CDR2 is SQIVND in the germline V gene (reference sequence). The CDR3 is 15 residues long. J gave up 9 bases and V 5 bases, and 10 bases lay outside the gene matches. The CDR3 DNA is TGTGCCAGTAGTGGAGTAGCGGGAGGTAGGGGTGAGCAGTTCTTC. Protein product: CASSGVAGGRGEQFF.

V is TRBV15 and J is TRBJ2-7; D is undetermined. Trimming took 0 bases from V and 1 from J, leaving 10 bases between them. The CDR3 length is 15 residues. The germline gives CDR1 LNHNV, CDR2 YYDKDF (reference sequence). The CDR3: CATSRDPGRSYEQYF. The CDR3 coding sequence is TGTGCCACCAGCAGAGATCCAGGCAGGTCCTACGAGCAGTACTTC.

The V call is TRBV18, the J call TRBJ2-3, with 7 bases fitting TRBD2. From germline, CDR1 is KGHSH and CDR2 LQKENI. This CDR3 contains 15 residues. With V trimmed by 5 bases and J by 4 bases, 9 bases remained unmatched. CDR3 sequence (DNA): TGTGCCAGCTCAGCGTGGGAGGGCCGGGCAGATACGCAGTATTTT. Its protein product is CASSAWEGRADTQYF. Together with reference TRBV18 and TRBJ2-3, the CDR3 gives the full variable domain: NAGVMQNPRHLVRRRGQEARLRCSPMKGHSHVYWYRQLPEEGLKFMVYLQKENIIDESGMPKERFSAEFPKEGPSILRIQQVVRGDSAAYFCASSAWEGRADTQYFGPGTRLTVL.

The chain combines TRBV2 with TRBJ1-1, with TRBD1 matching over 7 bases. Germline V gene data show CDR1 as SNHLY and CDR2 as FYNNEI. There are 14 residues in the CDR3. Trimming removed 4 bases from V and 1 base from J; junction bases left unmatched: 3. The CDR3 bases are TGTGCCAGCAGTGCGGCAGGGGGGAACACTGAAGCTTTCTTT. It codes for CASSAAGGNTEAFF.

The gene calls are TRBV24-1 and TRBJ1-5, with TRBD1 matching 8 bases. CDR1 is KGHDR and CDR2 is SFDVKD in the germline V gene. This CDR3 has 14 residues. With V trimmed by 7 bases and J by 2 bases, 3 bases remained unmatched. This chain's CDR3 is CATSQGAGNQPQHF. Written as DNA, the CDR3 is TGTGCCACCAGCCAGGGGGCCGGCAATCAGCCCCAGCATTTT.

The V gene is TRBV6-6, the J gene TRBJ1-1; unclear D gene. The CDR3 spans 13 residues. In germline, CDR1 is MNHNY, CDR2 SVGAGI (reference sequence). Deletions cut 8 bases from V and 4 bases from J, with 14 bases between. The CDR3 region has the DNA TGTGCCAGCTCCCCCGGAGGTGGCACTGAAGCTTTCTTT. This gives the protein CASSPGGGTEAFF.

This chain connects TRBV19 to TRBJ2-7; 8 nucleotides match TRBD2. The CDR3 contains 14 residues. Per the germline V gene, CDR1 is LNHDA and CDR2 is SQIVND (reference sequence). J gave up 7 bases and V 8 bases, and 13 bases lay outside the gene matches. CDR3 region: CASSPGLVTGEQYF. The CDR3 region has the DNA TGTGCCAGTTCCCCGGGACTAGTGACGGGGGAGCAGTACTTC.

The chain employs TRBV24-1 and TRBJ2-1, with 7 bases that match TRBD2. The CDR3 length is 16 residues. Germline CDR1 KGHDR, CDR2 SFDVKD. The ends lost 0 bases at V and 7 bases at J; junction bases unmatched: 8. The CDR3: CATSDLVGGQQNEQFF. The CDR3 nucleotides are TGTGCCACCAGTGATTTGGTGGGAGGGCAACAGAATGAGCAGTTCTTC.

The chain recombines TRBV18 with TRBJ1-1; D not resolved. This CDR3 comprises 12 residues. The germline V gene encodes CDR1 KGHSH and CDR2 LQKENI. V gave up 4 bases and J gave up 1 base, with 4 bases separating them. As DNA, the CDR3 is TGTGCCAGCTCACTACAGAACACTGAAGCTTTCTTT. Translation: CASSLQNTEAFF.

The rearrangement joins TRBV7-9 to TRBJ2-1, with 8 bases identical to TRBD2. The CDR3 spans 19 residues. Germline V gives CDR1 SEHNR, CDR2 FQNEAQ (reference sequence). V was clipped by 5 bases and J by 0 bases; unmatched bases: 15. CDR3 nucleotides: TGTGCCAGCAGCCCACGTGGCCTAGCGGGCGACTTCTCCTACAATGAGCAGTTCTTC. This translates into CASSPRGLAGDFSYNEQFF.

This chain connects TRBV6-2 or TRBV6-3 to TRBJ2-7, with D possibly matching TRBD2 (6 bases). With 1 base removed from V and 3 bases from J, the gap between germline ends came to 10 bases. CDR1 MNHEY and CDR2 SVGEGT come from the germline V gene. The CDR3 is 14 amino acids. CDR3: CASSYLSGSYEQYF. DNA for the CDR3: TGTGCCAGCAGTTACTTATCCGGGAGCTACGAGCAGTACTTC.

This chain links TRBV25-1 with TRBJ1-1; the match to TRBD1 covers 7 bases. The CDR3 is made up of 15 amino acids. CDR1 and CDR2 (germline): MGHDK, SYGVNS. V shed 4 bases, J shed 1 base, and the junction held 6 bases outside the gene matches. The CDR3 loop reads CASSVGGKGNTEAFF. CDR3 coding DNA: TGTGCCAGCAGTGTAGGGGGCAAAGGGAACACTGAAGCTTTCTTT.

In DNA, the CDR3 is TGTGCCAGTAGTTTCGGGGAAGAGGGCTACACCTTC. Protein: CASSFGEEGYTF. The genes are TRBV19 and TRBJ1-2; no clear D. Germline-derived CDR1 and CDR2 are LNHDA and SQIVND (reference sequence). The CDR3 runs 12 residues. The ends were cut back, 5 bases at V and 8 bases at J, with 12 bases in the middle.

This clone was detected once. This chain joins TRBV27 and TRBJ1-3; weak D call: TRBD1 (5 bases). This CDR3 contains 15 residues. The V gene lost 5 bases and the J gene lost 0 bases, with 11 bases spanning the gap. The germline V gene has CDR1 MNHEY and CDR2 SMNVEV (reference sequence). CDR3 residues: CASSPQGLSGNTIYF. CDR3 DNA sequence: TGTGCCAGCAGTCCCCAGGGACTCTCTGGAAACACCATATATTTT.

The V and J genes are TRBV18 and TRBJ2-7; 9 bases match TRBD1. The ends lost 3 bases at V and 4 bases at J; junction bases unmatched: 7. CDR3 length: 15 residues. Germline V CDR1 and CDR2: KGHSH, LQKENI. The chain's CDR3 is CASSPAGQGLYEQYF. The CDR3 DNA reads TGTGCCAGCTCACCGGCGGGACAGGGCCTTTACGAGCAGTACTTC. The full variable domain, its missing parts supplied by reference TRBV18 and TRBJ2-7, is NAGVMQNPRHLVRRRGQEARLRCSPMKGHSHVYWYRQLPEEGLKFMVYLQKENIIDESGMPKERFSAEFPKEGPSILRIQQVVRGDSAAYFCASSPAGQGLYEQYFGPGTRLTVT.

The CDR3 DNA reads as TGTGCCACCAGTCCCCGGGACAGGGGGTTAGGGAACACTGAAGCTTTCTTT. It yields the protein CATSPRDRGLGNTEAFF. J is TRBJ1-1 and V is TRBV24-1; 11 positions match TRBD1. Germline CDR1 KGHDR, CDR2 SFDVKD. V trimming: 6 bases; J trimming: 1 base; junction bases outside the gene matches: 9. This CDR3 has 17 residues.

CDR3 bases: TGCGCCAGCACAATTAGCGGCTCCCCGAGCTCCTACAATGAGCAGTTCTTC. This codes for CASTISGSPSSYNEQFF. The chain employs TRBV5-1 and TRBJ2-1; maybe TRBD2 (6 bases). V was pared by 6 bases and J by 0 bases, with 19 bases between. There are 17 residues in the CDR3. The germline V gene encodes CDR1 SGHRS and CDR2 YFSETQ.

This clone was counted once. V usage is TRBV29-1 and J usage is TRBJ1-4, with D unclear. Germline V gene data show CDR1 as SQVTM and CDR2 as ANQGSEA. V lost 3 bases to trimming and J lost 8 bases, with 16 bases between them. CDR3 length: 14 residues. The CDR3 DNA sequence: TGCAGCGTTGACCCACAGAGTACGGGAGAAAAACTGTTTTTT. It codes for CSVDPQSTGEKLFF.

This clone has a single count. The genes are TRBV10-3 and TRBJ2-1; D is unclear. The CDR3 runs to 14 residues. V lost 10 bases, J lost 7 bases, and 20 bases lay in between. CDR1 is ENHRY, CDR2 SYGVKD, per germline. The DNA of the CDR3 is TGTGCCACTAGTCGTATCGGTTTTCGAAATGAGCAGTTCTTC. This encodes CATSRIGFRNEQFF.

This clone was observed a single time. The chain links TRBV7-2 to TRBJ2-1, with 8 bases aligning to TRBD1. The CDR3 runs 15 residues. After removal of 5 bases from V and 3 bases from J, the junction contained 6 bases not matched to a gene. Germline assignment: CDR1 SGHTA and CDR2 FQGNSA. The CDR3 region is CASSEGQEHYNEQFF. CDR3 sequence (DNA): TGTGCCAGCAGCGAGGGACAGGAGCACTACAATGAGCAGTTCTTC. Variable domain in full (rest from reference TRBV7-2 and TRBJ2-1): GAGVSQSPSNKVTEKGKDVELRCDPISGHTALYWYRQSLGQGLEFLIYFQGNSAPDKSGLPSDRFSAERTGGSVSTLTIQRTQQEDSAVYLCASSEGQEHYNEQFFGPGTRLTVL.

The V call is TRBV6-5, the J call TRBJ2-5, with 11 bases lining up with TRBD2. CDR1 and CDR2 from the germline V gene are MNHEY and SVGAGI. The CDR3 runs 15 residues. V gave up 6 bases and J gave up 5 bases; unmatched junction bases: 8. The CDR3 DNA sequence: TGTGCCAGCAGCTTAGCGGGAGGGCCTCGGGAGACCCAGTACTTC. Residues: CASSLAGGPRETQYF.

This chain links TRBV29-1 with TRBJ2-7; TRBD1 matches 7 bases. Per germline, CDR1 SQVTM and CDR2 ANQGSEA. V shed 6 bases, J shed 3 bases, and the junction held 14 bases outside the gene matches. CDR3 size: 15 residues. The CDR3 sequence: CSVKPTGTEDYEQYF. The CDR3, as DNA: TGCAGCGTCAAGCCAACCGGGACAGAAGACTACGAGCAGTACTTC.

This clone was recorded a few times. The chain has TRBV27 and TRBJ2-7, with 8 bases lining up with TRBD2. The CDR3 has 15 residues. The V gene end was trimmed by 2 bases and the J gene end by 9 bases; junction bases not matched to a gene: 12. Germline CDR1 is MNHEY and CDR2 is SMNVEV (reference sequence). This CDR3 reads CASSLEPSGQGRQYF. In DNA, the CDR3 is TGTGCCAGCAGTTTAGAACCTAGCGGGCAAGGGAGGCAGTACTTC.

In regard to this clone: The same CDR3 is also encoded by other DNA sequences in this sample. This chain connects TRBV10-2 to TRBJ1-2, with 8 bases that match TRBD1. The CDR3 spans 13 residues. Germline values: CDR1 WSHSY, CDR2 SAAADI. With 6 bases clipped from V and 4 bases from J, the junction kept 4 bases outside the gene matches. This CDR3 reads CASRDTGGYGYTF. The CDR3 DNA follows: TGCGCCAGCAGGGATACAGGGGGCTATGGCTACACCTTC.

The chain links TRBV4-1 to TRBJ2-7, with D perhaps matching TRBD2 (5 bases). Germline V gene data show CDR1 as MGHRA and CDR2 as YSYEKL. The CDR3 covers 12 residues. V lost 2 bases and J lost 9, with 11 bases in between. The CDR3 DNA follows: TGCGCCAGCAGCCAATTAAATGGAGGGCAGTACTTC. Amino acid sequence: CASSQLNGGQYF.